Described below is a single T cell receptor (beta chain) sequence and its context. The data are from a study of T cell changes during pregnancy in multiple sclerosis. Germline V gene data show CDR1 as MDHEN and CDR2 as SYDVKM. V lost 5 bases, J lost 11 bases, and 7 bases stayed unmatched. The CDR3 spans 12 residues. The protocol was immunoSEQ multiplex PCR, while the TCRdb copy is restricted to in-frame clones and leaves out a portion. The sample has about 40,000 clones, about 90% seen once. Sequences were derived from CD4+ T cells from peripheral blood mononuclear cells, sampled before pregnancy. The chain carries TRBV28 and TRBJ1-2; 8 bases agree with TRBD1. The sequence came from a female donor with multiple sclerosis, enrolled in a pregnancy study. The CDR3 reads CASSPRTGSYTF. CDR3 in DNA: TGTGCCAGCAGTCCCAGGACAGGGTCTTACACCTTC.